The sequence of this T cell receptor (beta chain) was determined in a study of identical twins (dated by TCRdb to 2016 to 2017). About the study as a whole: To test whether fetal clonotypes persist, the study used deep sequencing on TCR alpha and beta repertoires from monozygotic twins, unrelated adults of various ages, and cord blood. To rule out contamination, the twin experiments were replicated at different times with different library preparation protocols. Summary of the overall study and its limitations: The excess sharing between twins in beta out-of-frame sequences was weaker because fewer shared sequences reduced the signal-to-noise ratio. Fewer insertions were carried by abundant cord blood beta clonotypes, a similar but weaker trend appeared in young adult naive repertoires, and no such trend appeared in memory repertoires. Compared with coincidental sharing between unrelated individuals, an excess of low generation-probability sequences was observed among out-of-frame TCR alpha sequences shared between twins. Invariant T cells such as MAIT and iNKT could partly confound zero-insertion analyses, though diverse VJ usage argued against this for most clonotypes. In monozygotic twins, recombination models systematically underestimated out-of-frame TCR alpha sharing, but the models matched the sharing seen between unrelated individuals. Because the same donors could not be followed over many years, conclusions were based on cross-sectional statistical analysis.

This clonotype was seen ten or more times. Its specific antigen is unknown. No quality values exist for individual bases; no much larger clone is one base distant. The CDR3, cysteine through phenylalanine, is 13 amino acids long. The CDR3 DNA has 39 bases and is translated from base 1. Unmatched junction bases come to 4, with V trimmed by 5 bases and J by 1 base. The germline V gene (reference sequence) supplies CDR1 DFQATT and CDR2 SNEGSKA. Library creation used 5' RACE. Sequenced on an Illumina HiSeq 2000. Template switching introduced a universal primer binding site; the final cDNA contained a unique molecular identifier, enabling accurate counting of TCR cDNA molecules. Specific primers in the conserved constant-segment region were used to synthesize first-strand cDNA for TCR alpha and beta chains. To control for contamination, every cDNA library carried two barcodes: a SMART-Mk sample barcode plus Illumina barcodes. Two successive PCR steps introduced TruSeq adapter sequences along with Illumina sample barcodes. TCR alpha and beta cDNA libraries were sequenced on the Illumina HiSeq platform with custom primers. The study's processing was this. Unique molecular identifiers were extracted from raw reads with MiGEC, and CDR3 positions were determined with MiXCR. Recombination models were inferred per individual with the repgenHMM and IGoR tools using an EM algorithm. Shared clonotypes were analyzed with the tcR package in R, and sharing was normalized by the product of cloneset sizes. To study raw recombination without the effects of thymic and clonal selection, out-of-frame nonproductive sequences were analyzed. Clones were called with MiXCR by TCRdb after fastp trimmed the public reads at Q25, and only in-frame beta chains were retained. One record per CDR3 amino acid sequence lists the most common genes and DNA. TCRdb, not the original authors, processed these V and J calls. Within this sample are approximately 1.8 million distinct CDR3 sequences, with under 35% of them counted one time only. The ten largest make up about 0.25% of the sample.

Every donor in the study was a healthy Caucasian. The specimen sequenced was cord blood. The receptor was derived from a newborn girl in good health. The sequence joins TRBV20-1 to TRBJ2-5; TRBD1 lines up with 7 middle nucleotides. The CDR3 protein sequence reads: CSALTGPQETQYF. The nucleotides read TGCAGTGCTTTGACAGGGCCCCAAGAGACCCAGTACTTC.